The T cell receptor beta chain described here comes from a study of follicular helper T cells after annual influenza vaccination. Time point denoted: 2015-2016 season, 7 days after influenza vaccination. Donors were community-dwelling with no influenza vaccine in the prior 6 months. Blood volume per time point ranged from roughly 40 to 100 mL. Profiling relied on immunoSEQ multiplex PCR, and the TCRdb table lists in-frame clones only, not all of them. The table lists roughly 10,000 clones, around 78% of them singletons. Trimming removed 1 base at V and 7 bases at J, with 8 bases between. The CDR3 has 14 amino acids. CDR1 and CDR2 (germline): SGHTA, FQGNSA.

The V gene is TRBV7-2, the J gene TRBJ1-6, with D unclear. This clonotype originated in an adult who received the influenza vaccine. The sequences come from CXCR5- memory CD4+ T cells sorted from blood, collected 7 days after influenza vaccination. The DNA of the CDR3 is TGTGCCAGCAGCTTAGATCTCAGGAATTCACCCCTCCACTTT. Protein sequence: CASSLDLRNSPLHF.